This TCR beta chain emerged from a study of blood T cell repertoires in COVID-19. Study overall: There were acute and convalescent COVID-19 samples, and they came from the United States, Italy and Spain. The cDNA or gDNA used as material had been derived from T cells, B-cell-depleted T cells, or PBMCs.

Looked up from germline, CDR1 is MNHEY and CDR2 is SMNVEV (reference sequence). The V segment lost 7 bases and the J segment 6 bases; nucleotides outside the gene matches: 10. This CDR3 is 15 amino acids long. Source study methods: Nucleated cell number was recorded as an estimate derived from reference gene primer amplification. Assay: immunoSEQ multiplex PCR; the TCRdb copy retains only in-frame clones and omits some. Clonal size and the V and J genes are those of that table, whereas D and trimming came from the DNA. The sample lists roughly 100,000 clones, about four fifths occurring once. Sequences were obtained from peripheral blood. The sequence came from a man aged 55 to 70 with acute or convalescent COVID-19. The chain couples TRBV27 to TRBJ2-1; 9 nucleotides match TRBD2. CDR3 nucleotides: TGTGCCAGCACCCCCCGGACTAGCGCTATCAATGAGCAGTTCTTC. This codes for CASTPRTSAINEQFF.